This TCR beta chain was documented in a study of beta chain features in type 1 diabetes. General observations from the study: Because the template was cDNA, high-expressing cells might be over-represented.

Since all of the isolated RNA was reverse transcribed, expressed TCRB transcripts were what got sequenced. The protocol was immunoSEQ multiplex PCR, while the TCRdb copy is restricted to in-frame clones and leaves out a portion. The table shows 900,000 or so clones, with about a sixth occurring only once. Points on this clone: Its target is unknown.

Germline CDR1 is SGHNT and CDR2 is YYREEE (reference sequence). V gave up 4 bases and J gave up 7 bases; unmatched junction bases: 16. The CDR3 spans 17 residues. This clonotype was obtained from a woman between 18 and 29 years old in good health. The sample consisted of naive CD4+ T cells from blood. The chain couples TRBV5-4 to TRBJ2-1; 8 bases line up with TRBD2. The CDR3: CASSLSMWREVGNEQFF. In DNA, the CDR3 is TGTGCCAGCAGCCTGTCCATGTGGCGGGAGGTCGGGAATGAGCAGTTCTTC.